These T cell receptor beta chains were read from a single sample in a study of beta chain features in type 1 diabetes. Sequenced by immunoSEQ multiplex PCR; TCRdb stores in-frame clones only, minus some. The table has approximately 160,000 clones, 7% to 10% seen once; the top ten hold 2% to 3%. Sequenced: central memory CD4+ T cells from blood. Source of these receptors: a woman between 18 and 29 years old in good health. Each CDR3 is given with its conserved first and last residue. D genes are given only for firm matches. For some rows the clone size is stated as once, few or many, or as a class when expanded; others skip it.

abundance	d_gene	v_gene	j_gene	CDR3aa	CDR3nt
.	TRBD1	TRBV30	TRBJ1-3	CAWSRRTGSGNTIYF	TGTGCCTGGAGTAGGCGGACAGGGTCTGGAAACACCATATATTTT
few	TRBD1	TRBV30	TRBJ1-1	CAWDRGNTEAFF	TGTGCCTGGGACAGGGGGAACACTGAAGCTTTCTTT
.	.	TRBV5-1	TRBJ1-2	CASRATELYGYTF	TGCGCCAGCAGGGCAACAGAGCTCTATGGCTACACCTTC
.	.	TRBV10-3	TRBJ1-6	CATDSGGADSPLHF	TGTGCCACCGACTCGGGGGGGGCAGACTCACCCCTCCACTTT
few	TRBD1	TRBV2	TRBJ1-6	CASNTGVNSPLHF	TGTGCCAGCAACACAGGGGTTAATTCACCCCTCCACTTT
.	.	TRBV7-3	TRBJ2-6	CASSLQGLGLGGANVLTF	TGTGCCAGCAGCTTACAGGGTCTGGGCCTGGGCGGGGCCAACGTCCTGACTTTC
few	.	TRBV7-2	TRBJ2-3	CASSSTSLGDTQYF	TGTGCCAGCAGCTCAACTAGCTTGGGAGATACGCAGTATTTT
few	TRBD2	TRBV25-1	TRBJ2-1	CASSQGLAGDEQFF	TGTGCCAGCAGCCAGGGACTAGCGGGAGATGAGCAGTTCTTC
.	TRBD1	TRBV6-5	TRBJ2-5	CASSVGQGKGETQYF	TGTGCCAGCAGTGTCGGACAGGGGAAGGGAGAGACCCAGTACTTC
few	.	TRBV15	TRBJ1-2	CATSRVQGDGYTF	TGTGCCACCAGCAGAGTCCAAGGGGATGGCTACACCTTC
few	TRBD1	TRBV6-1	TRBJ2-7	CASSAGQGARSYEQYF	TGTGCCAGCAGTGCTGGACAGGGGGCCCGCTCATACGAGCAGTACTTC
few	.	TRBV5-1	TRBJ1-1	CASIQDSNTEAFF	TGCGCCAGCATACAGGATTCGAACACTGAAGCTTTCTTT
.	.	TRBV11-1	TRBJ1-1	CASSLDAGDTEAFF	TGTGCCAGCAGCTTAGACGCCGGGGACACTGAAGCTTTCTTT
.	.	TRBV7-2	TRBJ2-1	CASSLYVGNEQFF	TGTGCCAGCAGCTTATATGTCGGCAATGAGCAGTTCTTC
few	.	TRBV27	TRBJ2-2	CASSPVQLNTGELFF	TGTGCCAGCAGCCCTGTACAGTTGAACACCGGGGAGCTGTTTTTT
.	.	TRBV19	TRBJ2-2	CASRSVDSRAGELFF	TGTGCCAGTAGATCGGTGGACAGTCGCGCCGGGGAGCTGTTTTTT
few	TRBD2	TRBV7-6	TRBJ2-1	CASSSGGGGGYNEQFF	TGTGCCAGCAGCTCGGGTGGCGGCGGGGGGTACAATGAGCAGTTCTTC
few	.	TRBV25-1	TRBJ1-3	CASSERQVSGGNTIYF	TGTGCCAGCAGTGAGCGACAGGTTTCTGGAGGAAACACCATATATTTT
few	.	TRBV18	TRBJ1-2	CASSPEGVGNYGYTF	TGTGCCAGCTCACCAGAGGGAGTCGGAAACTATGGCTACACCTTC
.	TRBD1	TRBV5-6	TRBJ1-1	CASSSWTGMNTEAFF	TGTGCCAGCAGCTCCTGGACAGGGATGAACACTGAAGCTTTCTTT
few	TRBD1	TRBV2	TRBJ2-5	CANGQGPETQYF	TGTGCCAACGGACAGGGACCAGAGACCCAGTACTTC
.	TRBD2	TRBV5-1	TRBJ2-7	CASSLAAGPAKFSYEQYF	TGCGCCAGCAGCTTGGCAGCGGGACCAGCGAAATTCTCCTACGAGCAGTACTTC
.	.	TRBV18	TRBJ2-5	CASSPRGDFQETQYF	TGTGCCAGCTCACCTCGAGGCGATTTTCAAGAGACCCAGTACTTC
few	.	TRBV18	TRBJ2-7	CASSPLGGRLYEQYF	TGTGCCAGCTCACCACTCGGGGGTCGACTATACGAGCAGTACTTC
few	.	TRBV7-2	TRBJ1-2	CASSPPVTGTRGYTF	TGTGCCAGCAGCCCGCCCGTCACCGGGACACGGGGCTACACCTTC
few	TRBD1	TRBV2	TRBJ1-4	CASIEDRENEKLFF	TGTGCCAGCATAGAAGACAGGGAAAATGAAAAACTGTTTTTT
few	TRBD1	TRBV5-1	TRBJ2-7	CASSLFQGARPEQYF	TGCGCCAGCAGCTTGTTTCAGGGGGCACGCCCGGAGCAGTACTTC
few	.	TRBV11-2	TRBJ2-1	CASSPSSGNEQFF	TGTGCCAGCAGCCCGAGTTCAGGGAATGAGCAGTTCTTC
.	TRBD2	TRBV7-9	TRBJ2-1	CAIRLSGGRADNEQFF	TGTGCCATCCGCCTCTCGGGCGGGAGGGCCGACAATGAGCAGTTCTTC
.	.	TRBV5-1	TRBJ1-5	CASSPGGIGQPQHF	TGCGCCAGCAGCCCGGGGGGGATTGGGCAGCCCCAGCATTTT
once	TRBD1	TRBV7-9	TRBJ1-1	CASSLARDRSPEAFF	TGTGCCAGCAGCTTAGCCCGGGACAGATCACCTGAAGCTTTCTTT
.	.	TRBV5-4	TRBJ2-6	CASSLIQAGANVLTF	TGTGCCAGCAGCTTGATCCAGGCGGGGGCCAACGTCCTGACTTTC
few	TRBD1	TRBV18	TRBJ2-2	CASSAGQGTGELFF	TGTGCCAGCTCAGCCGGACAGGGTACCGGGGAGCTGTTTTTT
.	TRBD1	TRBV18	TRBJ2-1	CASSQAGTAEQFF	TGTGCCAGCTCGCAAGCCGGGACAGCTGAGCAGTTCTTC
few	.	TRBV2	TRBJ2-3	CASSGTRGTDTQYF	TGTGCCAGCAGTGGAACTAGAGGCACAGATACGCAGTATTTT
.	.	TRBV11-2	TRBJ2-5	CASSLGPGPQETQYF	TGTGCCAGCAGCTTAGGTCCAGGGCCCCAAGAGACCCAGTACTTC
few	.	TRBV5-6	TRBJ2-3	CASSGLLADTQYF	TGTGCCAGCAGCGGCCTACTAGCAGATACGCAGTATTTT
.	.	TRBV5-1	TRBJ2-3	CASRENPGTDTQYF	TGCGCCAGCAGGGAGAACCCTGGCACAGATACGCAGTATTTT
.	.	TRBV11-3	TRBJ2-7	CASSFDGTNEQYF	TGTGCCAGCAGCTTCGATGGGACAAACGAGCAGTACTTC
few	.	TRBV5-6	TRBJ2-7	CASSKTGSYEQYF	TGTGCCAGCAGCAAGACAGGTTCCTACGAGCAGTACTTC
.	.	TRBV16	TRBJ1-1	CASSQIRRGTEAFF	TGTGCCAGCAGCCAAATCCGGCGGGGGACTGAAGCTTTCTTT
once	TRBD2	TRBV7-2	TRBJ2-5	CASSLWAGGPETQYF	TGTGCCAGCAGCTTATGGGCGGGGGGGCCCGAGACCCAGTACTTC